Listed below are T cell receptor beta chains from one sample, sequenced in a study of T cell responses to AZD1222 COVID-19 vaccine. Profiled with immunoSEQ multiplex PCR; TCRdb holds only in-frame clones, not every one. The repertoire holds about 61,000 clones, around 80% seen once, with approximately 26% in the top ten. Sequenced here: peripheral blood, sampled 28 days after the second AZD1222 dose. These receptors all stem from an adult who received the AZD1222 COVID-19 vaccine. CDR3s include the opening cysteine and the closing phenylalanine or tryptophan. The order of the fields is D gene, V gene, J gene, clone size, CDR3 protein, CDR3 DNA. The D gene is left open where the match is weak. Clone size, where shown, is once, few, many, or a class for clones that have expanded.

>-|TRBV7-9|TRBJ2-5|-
CASSPGQGGSHEAQYF
TGTGCCAGCAGCCCAGGGCAGGGTGGATCCCATGAGGCCCAGTACTTC
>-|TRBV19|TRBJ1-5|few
CASSIGAVGNQPQHF
TGTGCCAGTAGTATAGGGGCCGTCGGAAATCAGCCCCAGCATTTT
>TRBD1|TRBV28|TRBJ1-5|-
CASSGQPQGKGPQHF
TGTGCCAGCAGTGGCCAACCACAGGGGAAGGGGCCCCAGCATTTT
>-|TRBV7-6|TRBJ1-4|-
CASSLFPGSEKLFF
TGTGCCAGCAGCTTATTCCCCGGGAGTGAAAAACTGTTTTTT
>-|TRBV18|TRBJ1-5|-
CASSRSTAGSNQPQHF
TGTGCCAGCTCACGGTCGACCGCGGGTAGCAATCAGCCCCAGCATTTT
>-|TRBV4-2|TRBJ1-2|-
CASSQERPQNGYTF
TGTGCCAGCAGCCAAGAAAGACCTCAGAATGGCTACACCTTC
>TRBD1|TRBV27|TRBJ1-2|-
CASSLLLGGVYGYTF
TGTGCCAGCAGTTTACTTCTAGGGGGCGTCTATGGCTACACCTTC
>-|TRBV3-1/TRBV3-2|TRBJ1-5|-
CASSQSSTWGGFSNQPQHF
TGTGCCAGCAGCCAATCCTCAACTTGGGGGGGGTTCAGCAATCAGCCCCAGCATTTT
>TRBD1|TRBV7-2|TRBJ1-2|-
CASASGTGVQGYTF
TGTGCCAGCGCCAGCGGGACAGGCGTGCAAGGCTACACCTTC
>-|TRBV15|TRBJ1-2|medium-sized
CATSRDTQVIGYTF
TGTGCCACCAGCAGAGACACACAGGTTATTGGCTACACCTTC
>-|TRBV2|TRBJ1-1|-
CASSEGEYRLNTEAFF
TGTGCCAGCAGTGAAGGGGAATACAGGCTGAACACTGAAGCTTTCTTT
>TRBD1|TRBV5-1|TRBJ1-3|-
CASSLRGTGSSAGGNTIYF
TGCGCCAGCAGCTTGCGCGGGACAGGGTCCTCAGCCGGCGGAAACACCATATATTTT
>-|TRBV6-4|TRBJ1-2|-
CASSDRKGGYTF
TGTGCCAGCAGTGACAGAAAGGGTGGCTACACCTTC
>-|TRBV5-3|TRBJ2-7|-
CARSRHYEQYF
TGTGCCAGAAGCCGCCATTACGAGCAGTACTTC
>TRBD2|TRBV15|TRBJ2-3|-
CATSRESGSGTDTQYF
TGTGCCACCAGCAGAGAGAGCGGGAGCGGCACAGATACGCAGTATTTT
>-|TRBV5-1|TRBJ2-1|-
CASSLGQASSYNEQFF
TGCGCCAGCAGCTTGGGACAGGCTTCCTCCTACAATGAGCAGTTCTTC
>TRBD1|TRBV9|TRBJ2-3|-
CASSQDRDTDTQYF
TGTGCCAGCAGCCAGGACAGGGACACAGATACGCAGTATTTT
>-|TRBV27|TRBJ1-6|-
CASSQTSSALNSPLHF
TGTGCCAGCAGCCAGACCTCGTCGGCCCTAAATTCACCCCTCCACTTT
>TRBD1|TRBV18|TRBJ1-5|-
CASSQPGQGFQPQHF
TGTGCCAGCTCACAACCGGGACAGGGGTTTCAGCCCCAGCATTTT
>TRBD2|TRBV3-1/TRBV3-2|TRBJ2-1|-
CASSQLAGPSDEQFF
TGTGCCAGCAGCCAATTAGCGGGCCCATCCGATGAGCAGTTCTTC
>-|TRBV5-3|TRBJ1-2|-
CARSLGRGGRYGYTF
TGTGCCAGAAGCTTGGGAAGGGGCGGGCGGTATGGCTACACCTTC
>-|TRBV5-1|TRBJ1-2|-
CASSGNTGYYGYTF
TGCGCCAGCAGCGGCAATACAGGGTACTATGGCTACACCTTC
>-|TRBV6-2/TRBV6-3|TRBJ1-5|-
CASSYSTSQPQHF
TGTGCCAGCAGTTACTCGACGAGCCAGCCCCAGCATTTT
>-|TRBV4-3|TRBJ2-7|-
CASSQDLGRHEQYF
TGCGCCAGCAGCCAAGATCTCGGTCGTCACGAGCAGTACTTC